The sequence of this TCR beta chain was determined in a study of T cells after yellow fever vaccination. About this clonotype: Its antigen is unknown.

The 5'RACE template-switching step produced TCR cDNA and added a universal primer site and UMIs. TCRdb independently ran MiXCR on the 5' RACE reads; one entry per CDR3 protein. The sample yields 610,000 or so distinct CDR3 sequences, roughly an eighth seen once. General study results and limits: Among primary-vaccination clones, most reappeared after the booster, at around 97% for CD4 and around 91% for CD8.

Between the trimmed V and J ends, which lost 0 bases and 4 bases, there was a span of 10 bases. The germline V gene encodes CDR1 MNHEY and CDR2 SMNVEV (reference sequence). The CDR3 totals 14 residues. The V call is TRBV27, the J call TRBJ2-7; D gene unclear. This receptor was taken from a man aged 30 to 39 who received the YFV17D yellow fever vaccine. Sample: PBMCs, taken on the day of the yellow fever booster vaccination. CDR3 in amino acids: CASSLSVVGYEQYF. The CDR3 DNA reads as TGTGCCAGCAGTTTATCCGTGGTGGGATACGAGCAGTACTTC.